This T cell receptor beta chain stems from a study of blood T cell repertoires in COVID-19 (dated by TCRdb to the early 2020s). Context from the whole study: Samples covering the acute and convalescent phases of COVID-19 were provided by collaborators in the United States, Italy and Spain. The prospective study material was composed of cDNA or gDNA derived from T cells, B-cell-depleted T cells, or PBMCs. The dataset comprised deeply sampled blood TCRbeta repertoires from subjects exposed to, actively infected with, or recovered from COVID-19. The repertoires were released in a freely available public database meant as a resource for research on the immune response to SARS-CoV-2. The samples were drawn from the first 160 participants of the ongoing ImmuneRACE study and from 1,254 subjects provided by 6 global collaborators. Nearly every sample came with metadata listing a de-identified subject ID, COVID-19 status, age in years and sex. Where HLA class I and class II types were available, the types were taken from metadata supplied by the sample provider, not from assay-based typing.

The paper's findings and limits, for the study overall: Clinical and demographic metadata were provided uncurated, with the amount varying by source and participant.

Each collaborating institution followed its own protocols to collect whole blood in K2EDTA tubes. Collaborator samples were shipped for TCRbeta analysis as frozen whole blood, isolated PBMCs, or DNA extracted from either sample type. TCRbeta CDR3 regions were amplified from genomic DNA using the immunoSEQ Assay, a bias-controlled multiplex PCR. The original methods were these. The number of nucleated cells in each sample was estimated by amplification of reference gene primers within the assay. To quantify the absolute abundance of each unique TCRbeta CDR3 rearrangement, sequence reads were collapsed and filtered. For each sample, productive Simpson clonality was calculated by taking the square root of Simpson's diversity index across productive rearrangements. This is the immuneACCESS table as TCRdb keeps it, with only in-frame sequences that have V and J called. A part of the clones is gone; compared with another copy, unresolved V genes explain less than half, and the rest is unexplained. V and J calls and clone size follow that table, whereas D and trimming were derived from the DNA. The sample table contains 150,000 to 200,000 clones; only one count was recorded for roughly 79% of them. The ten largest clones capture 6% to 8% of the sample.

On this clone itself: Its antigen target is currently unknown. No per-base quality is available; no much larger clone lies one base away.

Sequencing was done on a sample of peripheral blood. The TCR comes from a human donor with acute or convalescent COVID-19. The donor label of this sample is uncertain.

The DNA is TGCAGCGTTTCCGACTCACGGGAGGGCCAGGGGTATTTT. Translated, this is CSVSDSREGQGYF. Recombination linked TRBV29-1 to TRBJ2-3; 8 central bases correspond to TRBD2. CDR1 SQVTM and CDR2 ANQGSEA are derived from the germline V gene. The CDR3 runs 13 amino acids, cysteine and phenylalanine included. The sequence is cut down to CDR3 DNA, 39 bases in frame from base 1. V is cut back by 5 bases and J by 14 bases, with 15 bases in the junction unmatched.